This T cell receptor beta chain was observed in a study of CD8 T cells in Susac syndrome. Notes on the study in general: It was acknowledged by the study that relatively few individuals were included in its TCR sequencing and HLA analysis.

The V and J ends lost 7 bases and 4 bases, in that order; junction bases with no gene match: 7. The CDR3 spans 13 residues. Germline CDR1 reads SQVTM; CDR2 reads ANQGSEA. Negative isolation yielded CD4+ and CD8+ T cells, and FACS enriched TEMRA cells. This clonotype was picked up one time. The antigen is undetermined. Random hexamers primed reverse transcription of about 0.5 to 1 ug RNA. An immunoSEQ multiplex PCR generated amplified TCR beta CDR3 products spanning 54 Vbeta and 13 Jbeta. TCRdb recomputed calls from the immunoSEQ multiplex PCR reads with MiXCR, one row per CDR3 protein. This table has roughly 130,000 distinct CDR3 sequences, nearly 95% appearing once.

The sequence came from a human donor in good health. Sequences were obtained from CD4+ T cells from PBMCs. The rearrangement uses TRBV29-1 and TRBJ2-7, with 10 positions matching TRBD2. CDR3 nucleotide sequence: TGCAGCGCAGTGGCTAGCGGGAGTTACGAGCAGTACTTC. This encodes CSAVASGSYEQYF.